This TCR beta chain appears in the sequencing data of a study of PD-1 blockade in classical Hodgkin lymphoma. Whole-study findings and limits: Complete responders possessed baseline diversity comparable to newly diagnosed patients. Only CD4+ TCR diversity, not CD8+, had risen significantly by C4D1. Healthy donors were reported to have higher baseline TCR diversity than newly diagnosed patients.

As concerns this clone: The antigen is not known.

Clones were sequenced by immunoSEQ multiplex PCR, and TCRdb holds only the in-frame ones, with some missing. The sample consists of about 100,000 clones, around 89% of them appearing once. V lost 0 bases and J lost 5, with 3 bases in between. The CDR3 extends over 11 amino acids. Germline V lookup: CDR1 SGHNT, CDR2 YYREEE (reference sequence). Each patient relapsed following autologous stem cell transplantation, and prior brentuximab vedotin exposure differed. The source was peripheral blood mononuclear cells (PBMCs), collected before the second cycle of nivolumab. The TCR originated in a human donor with classical Hodgkin lymphoma. The chain is built from TRBV5-4 and TRBJ2-7; D remains ambiguous. DNA for the CDR3: TGTGCCAGCAGCTTGGGCGACGAGCAGTACTTC. This translates into CASSLGDEQYF. Using reference TRBV5-4 and TRBJ2-7 for the parts outside the CDR3, the full variable domain is ETGVTQSPTHLIKTRGQQVTLRCSSQSGHNTVSWYQQALGQGPQFIFQYYREEENGRGNFPPRFSGLQFPNYSSELNVNALELDDSALYLCASSLGDEQYFGPGTRLTVT.